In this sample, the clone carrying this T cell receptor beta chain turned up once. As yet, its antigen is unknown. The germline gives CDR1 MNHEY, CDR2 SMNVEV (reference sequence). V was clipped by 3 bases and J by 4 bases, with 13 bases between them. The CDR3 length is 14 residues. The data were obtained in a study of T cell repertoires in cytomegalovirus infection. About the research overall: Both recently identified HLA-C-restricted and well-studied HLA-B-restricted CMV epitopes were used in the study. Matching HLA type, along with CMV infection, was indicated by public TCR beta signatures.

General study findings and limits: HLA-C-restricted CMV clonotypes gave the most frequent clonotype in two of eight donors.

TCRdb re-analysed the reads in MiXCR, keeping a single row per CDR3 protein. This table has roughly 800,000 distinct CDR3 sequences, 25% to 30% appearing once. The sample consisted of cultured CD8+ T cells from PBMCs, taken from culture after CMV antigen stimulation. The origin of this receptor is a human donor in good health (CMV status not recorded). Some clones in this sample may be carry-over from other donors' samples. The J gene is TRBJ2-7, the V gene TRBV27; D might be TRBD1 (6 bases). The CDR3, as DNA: TGTGCCAGCAGTTTGAACAGGGAGATTTACGAGCAGTACTTC. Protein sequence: CASSLNREIYEQYF.